These T cell receptor beta chains were read from a single sample in a study of beta chain features in type 1 diabetes. Sequencing used immunoSEQ multiplex PCR; TCRdb keeps in-frame clones, though not all of them. The data show approximately 400,000 clones, more than 13% seen once. The specimen sequenced was naive CD4+ T cells from blood. The receptors shown here come from a woman aged 18-35 years in good health. The CDR3 runs from the conserved cysteine through the conserved F or W. A D gene is named only where the DNA matches it firmly. Size is omitted from some rows. Given values are once, few, many or a class for expanded clones.

size	V	D	J	CDR3	DNA
few	TRBV30	TRBD1	TRBJ1-2	CAWSLVGQGTYGYTF	TGTGCCTGGAGTCTTGTCGGACAGGGAACCTATGGCTACACCTTC
few	TRBV5-4	-	TRBJ1-1	CASSQDLGDTGAFF	TGCGCCAGCAGCCAAGATCTGGGGGACACCGGAGCTTTCTTT
few	TRBV9	-	TRBJ1-1	CASSVHRGNTEAFF	TGTGCCAGCAGCGTCCATCGGGGGAACACTGAAGCTTTCTTT
-	TRBV9	-	TRBJ2-1	CASSVDSNRNEQFF	TGTGCCAGCAGCGTAGACTCGAATCGGAATGAGCAGTTCTTC
-	TRBV25-1	-	TRBJ1-3	CASSDPLGSSGGNTIYF	TGTGCCAGCAGTGATCCACTGGGGAGTTCGGGTGGAAACACCATATATTTT
-	TRBV6-5	TRBD2	TRBJ2-3	CASSYSPGGPTDTQYF	TGTGCCAGCAGTTACTCCCCGGGAGGCCCCACAGATACGCAGTATTTT
-	TRBV18	TRBD2	TRBJ2-7	CASSDRTSGGYEQYF	TGTGCCAGCTCGGACAGGACTAGCGGGGGCTACGAGCAGTACTTC
-	TRBV18	TRBD1	TRBJ2-7	CASSPETGGYEQYF	TGTGCCAGCTCACCAGAGACAGGGGGGTACGAGCAGTACTTC
few	TRBV2	TRBD1	TRBJ2-5	CASPRPGGTQYF	TGTGCCAGCCCCCGCCCAGGGGGGACCCAGTACTTC
few	TRBV7-2	TRBD1	TRBJ2-4	CASMLDRNIQYF	TGTGCCAGCATGTTGGACAGGAACATTCAGTACTTC
few	TRBV6-1	-	TRBJ2-7	CASSDDSPTTPPSYEQYF	TGTGCCAGCAGTGATGACTCCCCGACTACCCCCCCCTCCTACGAGCAGTACTTC
few	TRBV30	TRBD1	TRBJ2-5	CAWKIGTGQETQYF	TGTGCCTGGAAGATTGGGACAGGTCAAGAGACCCAGTACTTC
few	TRBV9	-	TRBJ1-2	CASSVVLGPLSGYTF	TGTGCCAGCAGCGTAGTTCTAGGTCCTCTCTCTGGCTACACCTTC
-	TRBV25-1	TRBD2	TRBJ2-7	CASSGRAGGLFEQYF	TGTGCCAGCAGTGGGCGAGCGGGAGGTTTATTCGAGCAGTACTTC
few	TRBV7-9	TRBD2	TRBJ2-7	CASSAGTTGLAIAYEQYF	TGTGCCAGCAGCGCAGGGACCACCGGACTAGCGATAGCGTACGAGCAGTACTTC
-	TRBV7-3	-	TRBJ2-1	CASSFAGSNYNEQFF	TGTGCCAGCAGCTTCGCCGGGAGTAACTACAATGAGCAGTTCTTC
-	TRBV30	-	TRBJ2-1	CAWSPSSLSSYNEQFF	TGTGCCTGGAGTCCCTCTAGCCTAAGCTCCTACAATGAGCAGTTCTTC
-	TRBV2	-	TRBJ2-1	CASKSGSYNEQFF	TGTGCCAGCAAGTCGGGAAGTTACAATGAGCAGTTCTTC
-	TRBV6-1	TRBD2	TRBJ2-5	CASSGGFQETQYF	TGTGCCAGTAGCGGGGGCTTCCAAGAGACCCAGTACTTC
few	TRBV7-9	TRBD1	TRBJ2-1	CASSLTGVDEQFF	TGTGCCAGCAGTTTAACAGGGGTGGATGAGCAGTTCTTC
-	TRBV6-6	TRBD2	TRBJ2-7	CASSSTGTSSYEQYF	TGTGCCAGCAGTTCGACCGGGACTAGCTCCTACGAGCAGTACTTC
few	TRBV5-1	TRBD2	TRBJ2-7	CASSWALTSGDYEQYF	TGCGCCAGCAGCTGGGCCCTTACTAGCGGAGACTACGAGCAGTACTTC